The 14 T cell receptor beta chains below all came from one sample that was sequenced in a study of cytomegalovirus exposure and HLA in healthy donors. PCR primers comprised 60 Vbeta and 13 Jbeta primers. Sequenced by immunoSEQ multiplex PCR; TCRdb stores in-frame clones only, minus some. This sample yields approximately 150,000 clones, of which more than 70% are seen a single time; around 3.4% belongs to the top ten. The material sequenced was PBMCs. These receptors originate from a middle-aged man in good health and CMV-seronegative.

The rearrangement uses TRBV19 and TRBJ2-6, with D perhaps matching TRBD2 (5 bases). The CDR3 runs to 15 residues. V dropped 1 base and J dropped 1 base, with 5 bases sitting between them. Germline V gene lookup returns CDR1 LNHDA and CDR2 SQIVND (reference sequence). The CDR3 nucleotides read TGTGCCAGTAGTATAGGAGGGTCTGGGGCCAACGTCCTGACTTTC. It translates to CASSIGGSGANVLTF.

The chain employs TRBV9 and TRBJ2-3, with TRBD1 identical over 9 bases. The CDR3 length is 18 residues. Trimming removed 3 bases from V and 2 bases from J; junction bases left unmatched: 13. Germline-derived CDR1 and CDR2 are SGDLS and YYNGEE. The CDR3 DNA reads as TGTGCCAGCAGCGGAAAGACCGGGACAGGGTCCCCCACAGATACGCAGTATTTT. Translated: CASSGKTGTGSPTDTQYF.

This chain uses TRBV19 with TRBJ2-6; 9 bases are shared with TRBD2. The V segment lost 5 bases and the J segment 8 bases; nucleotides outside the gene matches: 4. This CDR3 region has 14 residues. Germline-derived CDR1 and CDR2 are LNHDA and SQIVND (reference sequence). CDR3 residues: CASSSSGGTNVLTF. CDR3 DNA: TGTGCCAGTAGTTCCAGCGGGGGGACCAACGTCCTGACTTTC.

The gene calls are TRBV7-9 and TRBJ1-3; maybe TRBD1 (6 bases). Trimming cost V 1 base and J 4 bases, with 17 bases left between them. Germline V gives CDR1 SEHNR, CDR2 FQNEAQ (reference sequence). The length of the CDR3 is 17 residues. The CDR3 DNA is TGTGCCAGCAGCTTAGTGGGGTCAGGGGCATCGGGAAACACCATATATTTT. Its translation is CASSLVGSGASGNTIYF.

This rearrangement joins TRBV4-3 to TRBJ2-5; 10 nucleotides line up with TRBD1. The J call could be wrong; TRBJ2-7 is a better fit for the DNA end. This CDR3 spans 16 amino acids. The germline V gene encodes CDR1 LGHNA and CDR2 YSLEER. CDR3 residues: CASSPGGGQGLYEQYF. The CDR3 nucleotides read TGCGCCAGCAGCCCCGGTGGGGGACAGGGGTTGTACGAGCAGTACTTC.

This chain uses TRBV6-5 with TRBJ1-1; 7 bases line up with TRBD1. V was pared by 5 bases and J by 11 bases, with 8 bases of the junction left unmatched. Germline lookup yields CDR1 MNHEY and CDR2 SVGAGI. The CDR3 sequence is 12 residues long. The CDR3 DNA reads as TGTGCCAGCAGTGAACTACAGGGGACGGCTTTCTTT. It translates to CASSELQGTAFF.

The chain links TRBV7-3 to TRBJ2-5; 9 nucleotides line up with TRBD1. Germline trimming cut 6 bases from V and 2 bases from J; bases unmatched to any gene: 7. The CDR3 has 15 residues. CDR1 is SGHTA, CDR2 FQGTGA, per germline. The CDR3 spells CASSLDRGVQETQYF. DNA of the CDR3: TGTGCCAGCAGTCTGGACAGGGGAGTTCAAGAGACCCAGTACTTC.

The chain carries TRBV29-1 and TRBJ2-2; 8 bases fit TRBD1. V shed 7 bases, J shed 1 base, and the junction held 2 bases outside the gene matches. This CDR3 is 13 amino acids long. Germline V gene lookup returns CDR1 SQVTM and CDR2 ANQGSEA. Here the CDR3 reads CSADRGNTGELFF. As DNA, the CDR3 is TGCAGCGCCGACAGGGGGAACACCGGGGAGCTGTTTTTT.

CDR3 nucleotide sequence: TGTGCCATCAGGGGGCATAGTGGAAACACCATATATTTT. This codes for CAIRGHSGNTIYF. V usage is TRBV10-3 and J usage is TRBJ1-3; TRBD1 might be the D (5 bases). This CDR3 comprises 13 residues. Germline V gene sequence: CDR1 ENHRY, CDR2 SYGVKD. The V end lost 6 bases, the J end lost 3 bases, and 9 bases lay between the germline ends.

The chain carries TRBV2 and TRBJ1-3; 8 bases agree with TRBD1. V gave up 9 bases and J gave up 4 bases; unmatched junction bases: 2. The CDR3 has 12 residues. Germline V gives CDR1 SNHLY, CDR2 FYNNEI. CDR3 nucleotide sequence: TGTGCCAGTAGGGACAGGGGAAACACCATATATTTT. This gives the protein CASRDRGNTIYF.

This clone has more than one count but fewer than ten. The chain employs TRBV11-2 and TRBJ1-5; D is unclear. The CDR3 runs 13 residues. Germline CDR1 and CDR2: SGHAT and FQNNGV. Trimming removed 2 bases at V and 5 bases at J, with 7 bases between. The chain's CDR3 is CASSLSGYQPQHF. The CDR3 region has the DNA TGTGCCAGCAGCTTATCAGGATATCAGCCCCAGCATTTT.

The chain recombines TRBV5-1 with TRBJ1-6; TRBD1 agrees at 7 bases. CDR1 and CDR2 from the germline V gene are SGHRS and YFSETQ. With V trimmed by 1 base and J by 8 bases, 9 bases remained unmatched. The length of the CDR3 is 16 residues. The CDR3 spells CASSLRAGGMDSPLHF. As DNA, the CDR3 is TGCGCCAGCAGCTTGCGGGCAGGGGGGATGGATTCACCCCTCCACTTT.

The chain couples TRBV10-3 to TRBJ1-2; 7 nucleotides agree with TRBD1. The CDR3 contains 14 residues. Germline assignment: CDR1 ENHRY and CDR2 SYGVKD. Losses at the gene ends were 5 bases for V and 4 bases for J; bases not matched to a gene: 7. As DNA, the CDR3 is TGTGCCATCAGTCTAAGCGACAGGGCCTATGGCTACACCTTC. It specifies CAISLSDRAYGYTF.

Here the CDR3 DNA reads TGCGCCAGCAGCCCGCAGTTGGGGACAGGGGGAGAGACCCAGTACTTC. This sequence encodes CASSPQLGTGGETQYF. This chain joins TRBV5-1 and TRBJ2-5, with 11 bases fitting TRBD1. The CDR3 consists of 16 residues. V lost 4 bases, J lost 4 bases, and 9 bases stayed unmatched. Germline V gene lookup returns CDR1 SGHRS and CDR2 YFSETQ.